This T cell receptor beta chain was observed in a study of shared clonotypes between healthy human individuals. Study as a whole: In total, the donors were two women and a few men aged 18 to 49.

This clone was seen once. The sample carries other DNA sequences with the same CDR3. Germline CDR1 reads ENHRY; CDR2 reads SYGVKD. The CDR3 spans 13 residues. The V end was cut by 4 bases, the J end by 1 base, with 7 bases between. Each cell subset's genomic DNA was divided evenly among several immunoSEQ plates. Sequenced by immunoSEQ multiplex PCR; TCRdb stores in-frame clones only, minus some. The sample consists of fewer than 600,000 clones, 79% of them appearing once. This chain connects TRBV10-3 to TRBJ1-1; D gene ambiguous. This sequence originates from a woman between 35 and 50 years old in good health. Some clones in this sample may be carry-over from other donors' samples. Sequencing input: PBMCs. The CDR3 here is CAISGERNTEAFF. CDR3 bases: TGTGCCATCAGTGGAGAGAGGAACACTGAAGCTTTCTTT.